This TCR beta chain was profiled in a study of blood T cell repertoires in COVID-19 (dated by TCRdb to 2018 to 2020). For the study in its entirety: The collaborator samples originated in the United States, Italy and Spain and spanned the acute and convalescent phases of COVID-19. Samples were obtained from the ongoing ImmuneRACE study (first 160 participants) and from 1,000 to 1,500 subjects provided by 6 global collaborators. The repertoires were released in a freely available public database meant as a resource for research on the immune response to SARS-CoV-2. The sample metadata nearly always contained a de-identified subject ID, COVID-19 status, age in years and sex. The prospective study material was composed of cDNA or gDNA derived from T cells, B-cell-depleted T cells, or PBMCs. Where HLA class I and class II types were available, the types were taken from metadata supplied by the sample provider, not from assay-based typing. Deeply sampled blood TCRbeta repertoires from subjects exposed to, actively infected with, or recovered from COVID-19 were included in the dataset. What the research found in general, with its limitations: The quantity of clinical and demographic metadata differed by source and by participant and was supplied without curation.

A note on this clone: Its antigen is unknown. The input lacks base qualities; no much larger clone sits a single base away.

The immunoSEQ Assay, a bias-controlled multiplex PCR, was used to amplify TCRbeta CDR3 regions from genomic DNA. The authors processed their data as follows. The number of nucleated cells in each sample was estimated from the amplification of reference gene primers within the assay. To quantify the absolute abundance of each unique TCRbeta CDR3 rearrangement, sequence reads were collapsed and filtered. Productive Simpson clonality was computed per sample as the square root of Simpson's diversity index over productive rearrangements. The table was pulled from immuneACCESS by TCRdb, which kept in-frame rearrangements only. Such tables lose some clones; where checked, under half of the loss comes from unresolved V genes, and the rest has no known cause. That table furnishes V, J and clone size, whereas the DNA furnished D and trimming. Present in this sample are roughly 230,000 clones, around four fifths of which were seen just once. The ten largest clones take up roughly 8.8% of the sample.

The junction shows trimming of 3 bases on V and 3 bases on J, plus 7 bases between the germline ends. Including cysteine and phenylalanine, the CDR3 has 13 amino acids. The CDR3 DNA has 39 bases and is translated from base 1. Whole blood was collected in K2EDTA tubes by collaborating institutions according to the institutions' own protocols. Collaborator samples were shipped for TCRbeta analysis as frozen whole blood, isolated PBMCs, or DNA extracted from either sample type. In this chain, TRBV12-3 or TRBV12-4 is recombined with TRBJ2-3; the D gene is not confidently resolved. The sequence was obtained from a man aged 40-49 years with active or convalescent COVID-19. Material for sequencing was peripheral blood. The DNA reads TGTGCCAGCAGTTTTTTTCGGACAGATACGCAGTATTTT. It is translated as CASSFFRTDTQYF.